This T cell receptor beta chain was profiled in a study of T cells expressing NK-cell markers. Reprocessing the 5' RACE reads, TCRdb reports a single entry for every CDR3 protein and omits DNA. The sample's table shows about 400,000 distinct CDR3 sequences. Remarks on this clonotype: Its antigen is as yet unknown.

The study's findings and limits: Leadership of the CD3+CD56-NKG2C+ fraction also belonged to these clonotypes in four donors.

The sequencing sample was made of blood T cells: a sorted CD56 or NKG2C T cell subset, CD4+ or CD8+ T cells, or bulk PBMC T cells (not recorded which). This receptor was obtained from a woman aged 45-59 years in good health.

CDR3 sequence: CASSFYPGLALTDTQYF. The gene calls are TRBV19 and TRBJ2-3; TCRdb gives TRBD2 as the D gene, but with no DNA this cannot be confirmed. Germline assignment: CDR1 LNHDA and CDR2 SQIVND (reference sequence). There are 17 residues in the CDR3. Filled out from reference TRBV19 and TRBJ2-3, the complete variable domain reads DGGITQSPKYLFRKEGQNVTLSCEQNLNHDAMYWYRQDPGQGLRLIYYSQIVNDFQKGDIAEGYSVSREKKESFPLTVTSAQKNPTAFYLCASSFYPGLALTDTQYFGPGTRLTVL.